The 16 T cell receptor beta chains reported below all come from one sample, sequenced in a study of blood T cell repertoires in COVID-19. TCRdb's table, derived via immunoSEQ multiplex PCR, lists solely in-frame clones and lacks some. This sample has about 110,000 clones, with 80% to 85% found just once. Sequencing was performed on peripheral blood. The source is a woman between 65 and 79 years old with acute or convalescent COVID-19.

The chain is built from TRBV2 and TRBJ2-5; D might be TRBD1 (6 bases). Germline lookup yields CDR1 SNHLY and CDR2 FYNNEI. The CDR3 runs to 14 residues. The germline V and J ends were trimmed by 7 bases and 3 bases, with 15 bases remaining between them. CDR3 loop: CASTLGAGEETQYF. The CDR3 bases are TGTGCCAGCACCTTAGGGGCAGGGGAAGAGACCCAGTACTTC.

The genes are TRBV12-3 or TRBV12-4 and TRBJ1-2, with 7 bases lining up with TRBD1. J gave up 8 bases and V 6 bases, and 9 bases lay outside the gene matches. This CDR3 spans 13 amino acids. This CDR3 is CASSVGRGLGYTF. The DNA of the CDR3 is TGTGCCAGCAGCGTCGGGAGGGGGCTAGGCTACACCTTC.

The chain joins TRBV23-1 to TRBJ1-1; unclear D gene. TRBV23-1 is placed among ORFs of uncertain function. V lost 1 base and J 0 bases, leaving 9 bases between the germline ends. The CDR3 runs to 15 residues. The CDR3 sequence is CASSQFPLLNTEAFF. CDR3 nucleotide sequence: TGCGCCAGCAGTCAATTTCCCCTCCTGAACACTGAAGCTTTCTTT.

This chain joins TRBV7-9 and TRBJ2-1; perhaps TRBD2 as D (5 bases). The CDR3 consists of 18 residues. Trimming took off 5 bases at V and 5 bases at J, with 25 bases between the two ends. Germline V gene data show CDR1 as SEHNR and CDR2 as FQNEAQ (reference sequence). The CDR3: CASSNIPLTNYINNEQFF. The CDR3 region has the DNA TGTGCCAGCAGCAATATCCCCCTGACTAATTATATAAACAATGAGCAGTTCTTC. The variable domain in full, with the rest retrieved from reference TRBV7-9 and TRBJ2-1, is DTGVSQNPRHKITKRGQNVTFRCDPISEHNRLYWYRQTLGQGPEFLTYFQNEAQLEKSRLLSDRFSAERPKGSFSTLEIQRTEQGDSAMYLCASSNIPLTNYINNEQFFGPGTRLTVL.

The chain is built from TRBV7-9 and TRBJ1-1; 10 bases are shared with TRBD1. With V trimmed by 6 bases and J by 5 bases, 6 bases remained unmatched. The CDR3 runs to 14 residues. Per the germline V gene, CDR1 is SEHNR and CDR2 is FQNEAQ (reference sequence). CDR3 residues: CASSQDRGSTEAFF. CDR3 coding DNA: TGTGCCAGCAGTCAGGACAGGGGGAGTACTGAAGCTTTCTTT.

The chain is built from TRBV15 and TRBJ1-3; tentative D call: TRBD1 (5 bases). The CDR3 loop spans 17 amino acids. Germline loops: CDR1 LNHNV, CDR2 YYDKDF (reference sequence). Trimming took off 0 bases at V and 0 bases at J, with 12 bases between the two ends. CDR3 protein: CATSREWGDLSGNTIYF. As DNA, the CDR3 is TGTGCCACCAGCAGAGAATGGGGGGACCTCTCTGGAAACACCATATATTTT.

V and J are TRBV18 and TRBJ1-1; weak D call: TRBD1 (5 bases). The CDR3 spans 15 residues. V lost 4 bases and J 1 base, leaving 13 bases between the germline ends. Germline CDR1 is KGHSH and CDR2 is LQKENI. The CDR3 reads CASSLAGGENTEAFF. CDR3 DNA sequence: TGTGCCAGCTCACTGGCCGGGGGGGAGAACACTGAAGCTTTCTTT.

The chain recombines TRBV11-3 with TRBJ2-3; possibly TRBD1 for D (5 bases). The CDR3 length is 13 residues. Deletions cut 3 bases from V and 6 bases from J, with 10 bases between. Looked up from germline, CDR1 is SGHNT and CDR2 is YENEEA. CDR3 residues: CASSFTGSDTQYF. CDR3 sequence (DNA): TGTGCCAGCAGCTTTACAGGATCGGATACGCAGTATTTT.

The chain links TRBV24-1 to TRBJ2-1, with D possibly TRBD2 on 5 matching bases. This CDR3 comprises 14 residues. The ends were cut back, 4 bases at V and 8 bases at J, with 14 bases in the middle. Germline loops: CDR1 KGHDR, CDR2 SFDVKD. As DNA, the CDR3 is TGTGCCACCAGTGAACCCTCTATCGGGGATGAGCAGTTCTTC. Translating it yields CATSEPSIGDEQFF.

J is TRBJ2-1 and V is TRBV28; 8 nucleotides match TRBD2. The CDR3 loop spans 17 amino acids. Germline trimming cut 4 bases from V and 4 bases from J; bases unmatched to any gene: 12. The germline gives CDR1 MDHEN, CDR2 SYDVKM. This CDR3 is CASSSIGLAGLYNEQFF. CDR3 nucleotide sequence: TGTGCCAGCAGTTCAATAGGGCTAGCGGGCCTGTACAATGAGCAGTTCTTC.

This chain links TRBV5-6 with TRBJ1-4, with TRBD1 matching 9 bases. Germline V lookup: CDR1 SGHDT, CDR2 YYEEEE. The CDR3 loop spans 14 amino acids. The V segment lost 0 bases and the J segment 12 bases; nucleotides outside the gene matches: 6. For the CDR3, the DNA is TGTGCCAGCAGCTTGGGGGACAGGGAAGGTGAACTGTTTTTT. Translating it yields CASSLGDREGELFF.

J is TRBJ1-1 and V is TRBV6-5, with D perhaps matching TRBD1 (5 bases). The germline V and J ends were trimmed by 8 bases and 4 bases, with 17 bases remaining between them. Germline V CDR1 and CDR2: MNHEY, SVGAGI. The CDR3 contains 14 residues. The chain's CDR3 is CASSPQGGSTEAFF. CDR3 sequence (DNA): TGTGCCAGCTCTCCCCAGGGAGGGAGCACTGAAGCTTTCTTT.

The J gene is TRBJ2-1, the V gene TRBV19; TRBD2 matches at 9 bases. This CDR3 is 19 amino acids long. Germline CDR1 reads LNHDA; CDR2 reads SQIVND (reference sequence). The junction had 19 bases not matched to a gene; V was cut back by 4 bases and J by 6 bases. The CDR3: CASSTTAGGPGVLINEQFF. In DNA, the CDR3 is TGTGCCAGTAGTACCACGGCGGGGGGGCCAGGAGTTTTAATCAATGAGCAGTTCTTC.

The CDR3 loop reads CASSLGSATSNYGYTF. CDR3 DNA sequence: TGCGCCAGCAGCTTGGGCAGCGCAACTTCGAACTATGGCTACACCTTC. This chain connects TRBV5-1 to TRBJ1-2; no definite D call. The CDR3 contains 16 residues. With 0 bases removed from V and 2 bases from J, the gap between germline ends came to 14 bases. Germline V CDR1 and CDR2: SGHRS, YFSETQ.

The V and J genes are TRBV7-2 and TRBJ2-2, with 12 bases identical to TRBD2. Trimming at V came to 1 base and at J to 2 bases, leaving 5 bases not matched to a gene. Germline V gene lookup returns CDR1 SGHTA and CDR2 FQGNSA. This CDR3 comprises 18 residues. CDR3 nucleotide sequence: TGTGCCAGCAGCTTAGGACTAGCGGGGGCCGTTAACACCGGGGAGCTGTTTTTT. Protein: CASSLGLAGAVNTGELFF.

Written as DNA, the CDR3 is TGCGCCAGCAGGAGTAGATTGAACACTGAAGCTTTCTTT. It specifies CASRSRLNTEAFF. V gene TRBV5-1 combines with J gene TRBJ1-1; D unresolved. Deletions cut 5 bases from V and 0 bases from J, with 8 bases between. CDR1 and CDR2 from the germline V gene are SGHRS and YFSETQ. This CDR3 comprises 13 residues. The entire variable domain, with the rest obtained from reference TRBV5-1 and TRBJ1-1, is as follows: KAGVTQTPRYLIKTRGQQVTLSCSPISGHRSVSWYQQTPGQGLQFLFEYFSETQRNKGNFPGRFSGRQFSNSRSEMNVSTLELGDSALYLCASRSRLNTEAFFGQGTRLTVV.